This TCR beta chain was captured by sequencing in a study of T cells in placental villitis. With regard to the full study: The study tested an allograft-versus-infection hypothesis by comparing placental TCR-beta repertoires in villitis of unknown etiology, unaffected controls matched for gestational age, and infectious villitis. Results and caveats for the whole study, not just this receptor: With bulk tissue sequencing, helper, regulatory or cytotoxic T cells could not be distinguished, nor could maternal versus fetal T cells, and gamma-delta receptors were excluded. CMV-specific clone frequencies were higher in infectious CMV cases than in villitis of unknown etiology (around 0.011 vs 0.00099), which did not differ from controls. Small amounts of decidua were contained in the paraffin blocks, so some of the captured T cells, especially in controls, may have been decidual rather than villous infiltrates.

Trimming at the junction amounts to 3 bases on V and 6 bases on J, and the germline ends lie 15 bases apart. Including the terminal cysteine and phenylalanine, the CDR3 comprises 15 residues. The entry retains the CDR3 DNA only, 45 bases that are in frame from base 1. From the germline V gene (reference sequence), CDR1 is SGHKS and CDR2 is YYEKEE. Using the immunoSEQ v4 bias-controlled multiplex PCR assay, run blinded to group allocation, TCR-beta CDR3 regions were amplified from genomic DNA. To estimate nucleated cell and T cell quantities per sample, reference gene primers were included together with the TCR-beta primers. Sequencing of the libraries was performed on an Illumina MiSeq with a 100-cycle paired-end protocol. On the authors' methods: Diversity and richness were calculated in immunoSEQ Analyzer software, with richness determined by iChao1 and clonality derived from Pielou evenness and Shannon diversity (0-1, with higher values meaning less diverse). CDR3 amino acid sequences together with their V/J genes were searched in VDJdb for CMV, EBV and influenza A specificities using confidence 3 and substitution 2. The Morisita-Horn index was used to assess TCR-beta amino acid clonotype overlap between villitis of unknown etiology, infectious villitis and control repertoires. TCRdb took over this immuneACCESS table, retaining in-frame rearrangements with V and J assigned. Such tables are incomplete; in checked studies, under half of the missing clones stem from an unresolved V gene, and the remainder is unexplained. That table furnishes V, J and clone size, whereas the DNA furnished D and trimming. The sample table lists some 6,500 clones, around 80% of them with a count of one. The ten most abundant clones make up 7% to 10% of the sample.

The five infectious villitis placentae, four with confirmed cytomegalovirus and one with Toxoplasma gondii, were included without being matched to the other groups. In the infectious villitis group, the mothers were found to be younger and to have smaller fetuses, and preterm delivery or intrauterine demise was recorded in two cases. Placentae were collected after delivery and underwent gross and histological evaluation before archival tissue selection. Five 10-micron scrolls were cut from each FFPE block, and DNA was isolated using the AllPrep DNA/RNA FFPE Tissue kit. NanoDrop was used to check DNA concentration and purity, while a Bioanalyzer was used to assess RNA quality. This clone was found a few times. The clone's antigen remains unknown. No quality values exist for individual bases; no much larger clone is one base distant.

Sequencing was performed on placental tissue containing maternal and fetal cells. The receptor chain draws on TRBV5-5 and TRBJ1-4, with no confidently assigned D gene. The source is a human patient with infectious villitis; the placental T cells may come from both mother and fetus. The sequenced DNA: TGTGCCAGCAGCTCCCCGGGGAGAATGGATGAAAAACTGTTTTTT. Translated, this is CASSSPGRMDEKLFF.